Ten or more counts support the clone carrying this TCR beta chain. What it binds is not known. These data come from a study of response to subunit inactivated influenza vaccine. This CDR3 spans 17 amino acids. The germline CDR1 and CDR2 sequences are SGHDT and YYEEEE. The ends lost 0 bases at V and 3 bases at J; junction bases unmatched: 6. TCRdb used MiXCR to reprocess the RT-PCR reads, holding one entry per CDR3 protein. Among some 480,000 distinct CDR3 sequences listed, roughly 11% were seen once. Overall study results and limits: Authors suggested each seasonal influenza vaccination recruits few new T cells.

This receptor was obtained from a man aged 50 to 59 who received an inactivated influenza vaccine. The chain links TRBV5-6 to TRBJ2-1; TRBD2 aligns across 10 bases. Sequences were derived from PBMCs from blood, sampled roughly 47 days after vaccination. The CDR3: CASSLVGLAESYNEQFF. The CDR3 bases are TGTGCCAGCAGCTTGGTAGGACTAGCGGAAAGCTACAATGAGCAGTTCTTC.